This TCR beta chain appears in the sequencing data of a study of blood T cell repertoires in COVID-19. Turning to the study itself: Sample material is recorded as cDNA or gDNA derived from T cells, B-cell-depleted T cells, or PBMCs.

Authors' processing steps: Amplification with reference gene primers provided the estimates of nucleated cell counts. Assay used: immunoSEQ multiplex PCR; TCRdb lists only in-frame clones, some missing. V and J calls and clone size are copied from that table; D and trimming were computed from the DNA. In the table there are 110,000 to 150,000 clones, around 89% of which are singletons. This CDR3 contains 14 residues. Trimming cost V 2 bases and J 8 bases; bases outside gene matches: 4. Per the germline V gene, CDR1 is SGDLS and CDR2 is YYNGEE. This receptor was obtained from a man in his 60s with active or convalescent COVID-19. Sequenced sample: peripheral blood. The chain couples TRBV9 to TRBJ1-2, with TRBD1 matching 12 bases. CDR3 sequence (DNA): TGTGCCAGCAGCGTGGGACAGGGGGCTCGCGGCTACACCTTC. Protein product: CASSVGQGARGYTF.